These T cell receptor beta chains were read from a single sample in a study of blood T cell repertoires in COVID-19. Measured with immunoSEQ multiplex PCR; TCRdb has only the in-frame clones, and not every one. The table includes about 180,000 clones, 82% detected once. The sample comprised peripheral blood. Receptors were obtained from a woman between 70 and 85 years old with acute or convalescent COVID-19. Each CDR3 is given with its conserved first and last residue. The D gene is left open where the match is weak. Expanded clones get a size class; other rows say once, few or many, or leave the size out.

j_call: TRBJ1-2; clone_size: .; v_call: TRBV7-2; d_call: .; cdr3_aa: CASSLDNPNGYTF; cdr3_nt: TGTGCCAGCAGCTTAGACAACCCCAATGGCTACACCTTC
j_call: TRBJ1-2; clone_size: .; v_call: TRBV27; d_call: .; cdr3_aa: CASSSAALYGYTF; cdr3_nt: TGTGCCAGCAGTTCCGCGGCCCTCTATGGCTACACCTTC
j_call: TRBJ1-6; clone_size: .; v_call: TRBV4-3; d_call: .; cdr3_aa: CASSQAPGRGSPLHF; cdr3_nt: TGCGCCAGCAGCCAAGCCCCAGGGCGGGGTTCACCCCTCCACTTT
j_call: TRBJ1-3; clone_size: few; v_call: TRBV28; d_call: .; cdr3_aa: CASRRGGDVLSGNTIYF; cdr3_nt: TGTGCCAGCCGAAGGGGGGGGGATGTGCTCTCTGGAAACACCATATATTTT
j_call: TRBJ1-2; clone_size: .; v_call: TRBV7-2; d_call: .; cdr3_aa: CASSMATYGYTF; cdr3_nt: TGTGCCAGCAGCATGGCAACATATGGCTACACCTTC
j_call: TRBJ1-1; clone_size: .; v_call: TRBV9; d_call: TRBD1; cdr3_aa: CASSGRQGTEAFF; cdr3_nt: TGTGCCAGCAGCGGCCGACAGGGTACTGAAGCTTTCTTT
j_call: TRBJ2-2; clone_size: .; v_call: TRBV9; d_call: .; cdr3_aa: CASSPAAGELFF; cdr3_nt: TGTGCCAGCAGCCCCGCGGCCGGGGAGCTGTTTTTT
j_call: TRBJ1-6; clone_size: .; v_call: TRBV2; d_call: .; cdr3_aa: CASSLREGSPLHF; cdr3_nt: TGTGCCAGCAGCCTCAGGGAGGGTTCACCCCTCCACTTT
j_call: TRBJ1-1; clone_size: .; v_call: TRBV12-3/TRBV12-4; d_call: TRBD1; cdr3_aa: CASNPTGRTEAFF; cdr3_nt: TGTGCCAGCAACCCGACAGGGCGCACTGAAGCTTTCTTT
j_call: TRBJ1-2; clone_size: many; v_call: TRBV4-3; d_call: TRBD1; cdr3_aa: CASSQDPGTGLNYGYTF; cdr3_nt: TGCGCCAGCAGCCAAGATCCGGGGACAGGCTTAAACTATGGCTACACCTTC
j_call: TRBJ2-2; clone_size: .; v_call: TRBV30; d_call: .; cdr3_aa: CAWSVRGSGELFF; cdr3_nt: TGTGCCTGGAGTGTGAGGGGGTCCGGGGAGCTGTTTTTT
j_call: TRBJ2-5; clone_size: .; v_call: TRBV14; d_call: TRBD1; cdr3_aa: CASSRGQGKETQYF; cdr3_nt: TGTGCCAGCAGCCGGGGACAGGGGAAAGAGACCCAGTACTTC
j_call: TRBJ2-1; clone_size: .; v_call: TRBV18; d_call: TRBD2; cdr3_aa: CASSPPPTYSGRTYNEQFF; cdr3_nt: TGTGCCAGCTCACCACCGCCGACATATAGCGGGAGGACCTACAATGAGCAGTTCTTC
j_call: TRBJ1-6; clone_size: .; v_call: TRBV27; d_call: TRBD1; cdr3_aa: CASKTGGPPNSPLHF; cdr3_nt: TGTGCCAGCAAGACAGGGGGCCCACCTAATTCACCCCTCCACTTT
j_call: TRBJ1-1; clone_size: once; v_call: TRBV7-2; d_call: .; cdr3_aa: CASSLTEDTEAFF; cdr3_nt: TGTGCCAGCAGCTTAACGGAGGACACTGAAGCTTTCTTT
j_call: TRBJ2-2; clone_size: .; v_call: TRBV5-1; d_call: .; cdr3_aa: CASSWGQRTGELFF; cdr3_nt: TGCGCCAGCAGCTGGGGGCAGCGGACCGGGGAGCTGTTTTTT
j_call: TRBJ1-3; clone_size: .; v_call: TRBV28; d_call: TRBD1; cdr3_aa: CASSLQGAQKNTIYF; cdr3_nt: TGTGCCAGCAGTTTACAGGGGGCGCAGAAAAACACCATATATTTT
j_call: TRBJ2-4; clone_size: .; v_call: TRBV28; d_call: .; cdr3_aa: CASSLLRGANIQYF; cdr3_nt: TGTGCCAGCAGTTTATTACGGGGGGCGAACATTCAGTACTTC
j_call: TRBJ2-2; clone_size: .; v_call: TRBV5-6; d_call: TRBD2; cdr3_aa: CASSLTSGGNTGELFF; cdr3_nt: TGTGCCAGCAGCTTGACTAGCGGAGGTAACACCGGGGAGCTGTTTTTT
j_call: TRBJ2-5; clone_size: .; v_call: TRBV24-1; d_call: .; cdr3_aa: CATRGQKETQYF; cdr3_nt: TGTGCCACCCGAGGGCAAAAAGAGACCCAGTACTTC
j_call: TRBJ1-2; clone_size: .; v_call: TRBV28; d_call: .; cdr3_aa: CASQTGIYGYTF; cdr3_nt: TGTGCCAGTCAGACAGGCATATATGGCTACACCTTC
j_call: TRBJ2-1; clone_size: .; v_call: TRBV28; d_call: .; cdr3_aa: CASSRRGSSYNEQFF; cdr3_nt: TGTGCCAGCAGCCGTCGGGGGAGCTCCTACAATGAGCAGTTCTTC
j_call: TRBJ2-7; clone_size: .; v_call: TRBV7-2; d_call: .; cdr3_aa: CASSVTGTLAYEQYF; cdr3_nt: TGTGCCAGCAGCGTGACCGGGACTCTCGCCTACGAGCAGTACTTC
j_call: TRBJ1-3; clone_size: .; v_call: TRBV5-6; d_call: .; cdr3_aa: CASSFKGQGGNTIYF; cdr3_nt: TGTGCCAGCAGCTTCAAGGGGCAGGGTGGAAACACCATATATTTT
j_call: TRBJ2-1; clone_size: .; v_call: TRBV28; d_call: TRBD2; cdr3_aa: CASSPVVAGGGNEQFF; cdr3_nt: TGTGCCAGCAGCCCCGTGGTGGCGGGGGGTGGTAATGAGCAGTTCTTC
j_call: TRBJ2-5; clone_size: .; v_call: TRBV19; d_call: .; cdr3_aa: CASSRAQETQYF; cdr3_nt: TGTGCCAGTAGCCGCGCTCAAGAGACCCAGTACTTC
j_call: TRBJ1-5; clone_size: .; v_call: TRBV19; d_call: .; cdr3_aa: CASSIERGANQPQHF; cdr3_nt: TGTGCCAGTAGTATAGAACGGGGGGCCAATCAGCCCCAGCATTTT
j_call: TRBJ2-7; clone_size: .; v_call: TRBV11-2; d_call: .; cdr3_aa: CASAFSAGSSYEQYF; cdr3_nt: TGTGCCAGCGCATTTTCGGCGGGGAGCTCCTACGAGCAGTACTTC
j_call: TRBJ1-1; clone_size: .; v_call: TRBV3-1/TRBV3-2; d_call: .; cdr3_aa: CASSQDQGQGAFF; cdr3_nt: TGTGCCAGCAGCCAAGATCAGGGGCAGGGAGCTTTCTTT
j_call: TRBJ2-3; clone_size: .; v_call: TRBV11-1; d_call: .; cdr3_aa: CASSLFGQGSTDTQYF; cdr3_nt: TGTGCCAGCAGCTTATTCGGCCAGGGGAGCACAGATACGCAGTATTTT
j_call: TRBJ2-2; clone_size: .; v_call: TRBV6-5; d_call: .; cdr3_aa: CASRSEADFTGELFF; cdr3_nt: TGTGCCAGCAGATCCGAGGCAGACTTTACCGGGGAGCTGTTTTTT
j_call: TRBJ2-7; clone_size: .; v_call: TRBV5-1; d_call: .; cdr3_aa: CASSPGGSSSEQYF; cdr3_nt: TGCGCCAGCAGCCCTGGGGGGTCAAGTAGCGAGCAGTACTTC
j_call: TRBJ1-1; clone_size: .; v_call: TRBV2; d_call: .; cdr3_aa: CASGRDHTEAFF; cdr3_nt: TGTGCCAGCGGGCGGGATCACACTGAAGCTTTCTTT
j_call: TRBJ2-6; clone_size: few; v_call: TRBV5-1; d_call: TRBD1; cdr3_aa: CASSLEGAAGANVLTF; cdr3_nt: TGCGCCAGCAGCTTGGAGGGGGCGGCTGGGGCCAACGTCCTGACTTTC
j_call: TRBJ1-6; clone_size: once; v_call: TRBV9; d_call: .; cdr3_aa: CASSPPGGLNSPLHF; cdr3_nt: TGTGCCAGCAGCCCCCCGGGGGGTTTGAATTCACCCCTCCACTTT
j_call: TRBJ1-2; clone_size: .; v_call: TRBV5-1; d_call: .; cdr3_aa: CASSEPGDHYGYTF; cdr3_nt: TGCGCCAGCAGCGAGCCGGGGGACCACTATGGCTACACCTTC
j_call: TRBJ2-3; clone_size: .; v_call: TRBV19; d_call: .; cdr3_aa: CASSGDTDTQYF; cdr3_nt: TGTGCCAGTAGCGGTGACACAGATACGCAGTATTTT
j_call: TRBJ2-3; clone_size: .; v_call: TRBV14; d_call: .; cdr3_aa: CASSQLARADTQYF; cdr3_nt: TGTGCCAGCAGCCAATTGGCGAGGGCAGATACGCAGTATTTT
j_call: TRBJ2-1; clone_size: .; v_call: TRBV7-8; d_call: .; cdr3_aa: CASSLASYNEQFF; cdr3_nt: TGTGCCAGCAGCTTAGCGAGCTACAATGAGCAGTTCTTC
j_call: TRBJ1-5; clone_size: .; v_call: TRBV6-5; d_call: .; cdr3_aa: CASSLTGYQPQHF; cdr3_nt: TGTGCCAGCAGCCTCACAGGGTATCAGCCCCAGCATTTT
j_call: TRBJ1-2; clone_size: few; v_call: TRBV27; d_call: TRBD1; cdr3_aa: CASSPRDRGHLYHGYTF; cdr3_nt: TGTGCCAGCAGCCCCCGGGACAGGGGGCATCTGTATCATGGCTACACCTTC
j_call: TRBJ1-5; clone_size: .; v_call: TRBV3-1/TRBV3-2; d_call: .; cdr3_aa: CASSQNPLSNQPQHF; cdr3_nt: TGTGCCAGCAGCCAAAATCCCCTAAGCAATCAGCCCCAGCATTTT
j_call: TRBJ2-1; clone_size: .; v_call: TRBV6-6; d_call: TRBD2; cdr3_aa: CASSPPGLAGDEQFF; cdr3_nt: TGTGCCAGCAGTCCTCCGGGACTAGCGGGCGATGAGCAGTTCTTC
j_call: TRBJ1-1; clone_size: .; v_call: TRBV19; d_call: TRBD1; cdr3_aa: CASTGQENTEAFF; cdr3_nt: TGTGCCAGTACCGGACAGGAAAACACTGAAGCTTTCTTT
j_call: TRBJ2-7; clone_size: .; v_call: TRBV29-1; d_call: .; cdr3_aa: CSVAPRGYEQYF; cdr3_nt: TGCAGCGTTGCTCCGCGGGGCTACGAGCAGTACTTC
j_call: TRBJ1-2; clone_size: .; v_call: TRBV2; d_call: .; cdr3_aa: CASSHALRQADYGYTF; cdr3_nt: TGTGCCAGCAGCCACGCGCTCAGACAGGCCGACTATGGCTACACCTTC
j_call: TRBJ1-2; clone_size: .; v_call: TRBV7-9; d_call: TRBD1; cdr3_aa: CASSLGQDRTYGYTF; cdr3_nt: TGTGCCAGCAGCCTAGGACAGGACAGAACCTATGGCTACACCTTC
j_call: TRBJ2-7; clone_size: .; v_call: TRBV2; d_call: TRBD2; cdr3_aa: CASTYRTILAGEQYF; cdr3_nt: TGTGCCAGCACATATCGAACTATACTAGCGGGCGAGCAGTACTTC
j_call: TRBJ2-3; clone_size: .; v_call: TRBV7-6; d_call: .; cdr3_aa: CASSPVGAAFDTQYF; cdr3_nt: TGTGCCAGCAGCCCAGTGGGGGCAGCTTTCGATACGCAGTATTTT
j_call: TRBJ2-1; clone_size: .; v_call: TRBV28; d_call: TRBD1; cdr3_aa: CASSSPHDPGTGNEQFF; cdr3_nt: TGTGCCAGCAGTTCACCCCACGACCCCGGGACAGGCAATGAGCAGTTCTTC
j_call: TRBJ1-5; clone_size: .; v_call: TRBV27; d_call: TRBD1; cdr3_aa: CASGTDRKGSNQPQHF; cdr3_nt: TGTGCCAGCGGGACAGACAGGAAAGGAAGCAATCAGCCCCAGCATTTT
j_call: TRBJ1-2; clone_size: .; v_call: TRBV28; d_call: .; cdr3_aa: CASAEALNYGYTF; cdr3_nt: TGTGCCAGTGCGGAAGCCCTTAACTATGGTTACACCTTC
j_call: TRBJ2-7; clone_size: .; v_call: TRBV13; d_call: TRBD2; cdr3_aa: CASSPKRGGHYEQYF; cdr3_nt: TGTGCCAGCAGCCCGAAGCGGGGGGGACACTACGAGCAGTACTTC
j_call: TRBJ1-2; clone_size: .; v_call: TRBV28; d_call: TRBD1; cdr3_aa: CASSSAGDRRGYTF; cdr3_nt: TGTGCCAGCAGTTCGGCGGGGGACAGGCGAGGCTACACCTTC
j_call: TRBJ2-5; clone_size: .; v_call: TRBV28; d_call: .; cdr3_aa: CASSLRGETQYF; cdr3_nt: TGTGCCAGCAGTCTCAGGGGAGAGACCCAGTACTTC
j_call: TRBJ2-3; clone_size: .; v_call: TRBV7-3; d_call: .; cdr3_aa: CASSSARVSDTQYF; cdr3_nt: TGTGCCAGCAGCTCCGCCCGGGTATCAGATACGCAGTATTTT
j_call: TRBJ2-1; clone_size: .; v_call: TRBV6-5; d_call: .; cdr3_aa: CASSYSRSDRQFF; cdr3_nt: TGTGCCAGCAGTTACTCGAGGTCGGACAGGCAGTTCTTC
j_call: TRBJ2-1; clone_size: .; v_call: TRBV3-1/TRBV3-2; d_call: TRBD2; cdr3_aa: CASSQEGGGVNEQFF; cdr3_nt: TGTGCCAGCAGCCAAGAAGGTGGGGGGGTGAATGAGCAGTTCTTC
j_call: TRBJ2-1; clone_size: .; v_call: TRBV5-1; d_call: .; cdr3_aa: CASSLAPGGYNEQFF; cdr3_nt: TGCGCCAGCAGCTTGGCTCCCGGGGGCTACAATGAGCAGTTCTTC